This TCR beta chain was found in a study of tissue T cells after allogeneic stem cell transplantation. The CDR3 spans 16 residues. V dropped 4 bases and J dropped 0; count of bases not matched to a gene: 2. Germline V gives CDR1 LGHDT, CDR2 YNNKQL (reference sequence). Profiled with immunoSEQ multiplex PCR; TCRdb holds only in-frame clones, not every one. The table shows nearly 50,000 clones, with 65% to 80% occurring only once. On this clone: Its target is unknown. The listed genes are named as in mouse. The missing CDR3 end, 1 residue past where the read stops, is filled in from the germline J gene.

Study findings and constraints: Motif-based clustering found tissue-specific repertoire signatures shared across patients, though few clones were shared.

This chain joins TRBV4 and TRBJ2-5; 12 nucleotides line up with TRBD2. The receptor was derived from a pool of C57BL/6 mice in good health. Sequenced: sorted cells pooled from one or two spleens. This chain's CDR3 is CASSSGLGGNQDTQYF. The DNA read from the CDR3 is TGTGCCAGCAGCTCGGGACTGGGGGGTAACCAAGACACCCAGTAC.